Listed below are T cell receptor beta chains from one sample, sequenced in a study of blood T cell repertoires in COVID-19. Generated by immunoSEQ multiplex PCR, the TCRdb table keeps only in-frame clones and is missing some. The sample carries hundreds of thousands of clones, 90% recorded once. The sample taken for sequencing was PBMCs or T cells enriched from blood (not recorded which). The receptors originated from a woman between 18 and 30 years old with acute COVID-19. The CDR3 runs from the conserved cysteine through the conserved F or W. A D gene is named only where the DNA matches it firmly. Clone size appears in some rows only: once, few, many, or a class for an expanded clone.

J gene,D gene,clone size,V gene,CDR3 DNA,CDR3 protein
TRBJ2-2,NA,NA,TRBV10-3,TGTGCCATCCAGGAGGGGGGGGCCACCGGGGAGCTGTTTTTT,CAIQEGGATGELFF
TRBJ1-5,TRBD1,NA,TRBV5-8,TGTGCCAGCAGCTTGGGGGACAGGGGTTATAGCAATCAGCCCCAGCATTTT,CASSLGDRGYSNQPQHF
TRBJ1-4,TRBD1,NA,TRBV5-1,TGCGCCAGCAGCCCCCGGCAGGGGGCAACTAATGAAAAACTGTTTTTT,CASSPRQGATNEKLFF
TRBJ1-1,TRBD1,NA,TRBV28,TGTGCCAGCAGTTCCCTCCACATGACAGGGATGAACACTGAAGCTTTCTTT,CASSSLHMTGMNTEAFF
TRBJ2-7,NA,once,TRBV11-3,TGTGCCAGCAGCTCCGGGGTTTCTTACGAGCAGTACTTC,CASSSGVSYEQYF
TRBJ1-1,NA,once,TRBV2,TGTGCCAGCAGTGAAGGCAGCGGTTGGAACACTGAAGCTTTCTTT,CASSEGSGWNTEAFF
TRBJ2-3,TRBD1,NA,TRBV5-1,TGCGCCAGCAGCTTGTACCAGGGGGCAGATACGCAGTATTTT,CASSLYQGADTQYF
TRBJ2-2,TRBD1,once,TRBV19,TGTGCCAGTAGGGACAGGGGGAGCACCGGGGAGCTGTTTTTT,CASRDRGSTGELFF
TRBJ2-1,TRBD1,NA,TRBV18,TGTGCCAGCTCACCACAATCGGGACAGGGTTACAATGAGCAGTTCTTC,CASSPQSGQGYNEQFF
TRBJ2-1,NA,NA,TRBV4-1,TGCGCCAGCAGCCAAGCTATTTCCGGACTCGGGTTTGGTGAGCAGTTCTTC,CASSQAISGLGFGEQFF
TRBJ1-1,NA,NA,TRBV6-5,TGTGCCAGCAGTTACTCGAGGGGGGGGAGCAACACTGAAGCTTTCTTT,CASSYSRGGSNTEAFF
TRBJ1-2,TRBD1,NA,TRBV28,TGTGCCAGCTTGGACAGGGGCTATGGCTACACCTTC,CASLDRGYGYTF
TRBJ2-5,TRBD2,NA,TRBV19,TGTGCCAGCGAACGGACTAGCGGCTCACAAGAGACCCAGTACTTC,CASERTSGSQETQYF
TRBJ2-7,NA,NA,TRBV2,TGTGCCAGCAGGAATACTCGATGGAGGGGTCCCTACGAGCAGTACTTC,CASRNTRWRGPYEQYF
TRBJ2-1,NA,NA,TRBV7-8,TGTGCCAGCAGCCATAGGGGTCCGTACAATGAGCAGTTCTTC,CASSHRGPYNEQFF
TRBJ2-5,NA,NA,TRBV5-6,TGTGCCAGCAGCCTCGTCCGGACAGTTCAGAAGACCCAGTACTTC,CASSLVRTVQKTQYF